These 25 T cell receptor beta chains came from one sample sequenced in a study of control samples from healthy donors and cancer patients. Sequenced by immunoSEQ multiplex PCR; TCRdb stores in-frame clones only, minus some. The table shows some 120,000 clones, with about 90% occurring only once. The sequenced material came from blood. Receptors were obtained from a man aged 55 to 70 in good health.

V usage is TRBV27 and J usage is TRBJ1-4; 7 bases fit TRBD1. Germline V lookup: CDR1 MNHEY, CDR2 SMNVEV (reference sequence). The CDR3 is 16 residues long. V gave up 4 bases and J gave up 8 bases; unmatched junction bases: 13. CDR3 nucleotide sequence: TGTGCCAGCAGTTATTTTTTCAGGGGGGAGGAGGAAAAACTGTTTTTT. Translating gives CASSYFFRGEEEKLFF.

The chain couples TRBV5-1 to TRBJ1-2, with 9 bases fitting TRBD1. There are 15 residues in the CDR3. The germline V gene encodes CDR1 SGHRS and CDR2 YFSETQ. The ends lost 4 bases at V and 8 bases at J; junction bases unmatched: 12. This CDR3 reads CASSQMTGGNEGYTF. For the CDR3, the DNA is TGCGCCAGCAGCCAGATGACAGGGGGGAACGAGGGCTACACCTTC.

V usage is TRBV7-9 and J usage is TRBJ1-2; D uncertain. CDR1 SEHNR and CDR2 FQNEAQ come from the germline V gene (reference sequence). This CDR3 has 13 amino acids. With 2 bases removed from V and 4 bases from J, the gap between germline ends came to 8 bases. CDR3 amino acids: CASSLIQSYGYTF. In nucleotides, the CDR3 is TGTGCCAGCAGCTTAATTCAGAGCTATGGCTACACCTTC. Full variable domain (missing parts from reference TRBV7-9 and TRBJ1-2): DTGVSQNPRHKITKRGQNVTFRCDPISEHNRLYWYRQTLGQGPEFLTYFQNEAQLEKSRLLSDRFSAERPKGSFSTLEIQRTEQGDSAMYLCASSLIQSYGYTFGSGTRLTVV.

This chain links TRBV9 with TRBJ1-2, with a possible D match to TRBD1 (6 bases). V lost 0 bases, J lost 4 bases, and 19 bases lay in between. From germline, CDR1 is SGDLS and CDR2 YYNGEE. The CDR3 is 17 residues long. The CDR3 nucleotides read TGTGCCAGCAGCGTAGGGGTACGTCAGGGGCATGGCTATGGCTACACCTTC. Translated: CASSVGVRQGHGYGYTF.

This chain connects TRBV10-1 to TRBJ1-2, with D unresolved. Germline V gives CDR1 WNHNN, CDR2 SYGVQD (reference sequence). V lost 0 bases to trimming and J lost 5 bases, with 16 bases between them. This CDR3 region has 16 residues. For the CDR3, the DNA is TGCGCCAGCAGTGAGTCTCGAGGTACCGCCTCGTATGGCTACACCTTC. The encoded protein is CASSESRGTASYGYTF.

On this clone: This same CDR3 is encoded by further DNA sequences in the sample. Here the CDR3 DNA reads TGTGCCTGGAGTGTACTTGAGGGCAATCAGCCCCAGCATTTT. This gives the protein CAWSVLEGNQPQHF. J is TRBJ1-5 and V is TRBV30; D is uncertain. V was clipped by 0 bases and J by 2 bases, with 8 bases between them. Looked up from germline, CDR1 is GTSNPN and CDR2 is SVGIG (reference sequence). The CDR3 consists of 14 residues.

This chain links TRBV7-2 with TRBJ1-1, with D uncertain. CDR1 is SGHTA and CDR2 is FQGNSA in the germline V gene. This CDR3 is 15 amino acids long. The V gene lost 5 bases and the J gene lost 4 bases, with 17 bases spanning the gap. The CDR3 coding sequence is TGTGCCAGCAGCCCCTCCCTCGGGGTGGGCACTGAAGCTTTCTTT. The encoded protein is CASSPSLGVGTEAFF.

The gene calls are TRBV28 and TRBJ1-1; no definite D call. The CDR3 has 14 amino acids. Germline V gives CDR1 MDHEN, CDR2 SYDVKM. V lost 7 bases and J lost 0, with 12 bases in between. The CDR3 sequence is CASNKGSLNTEAFF. The CDR3 DNA sequence: TGTGCCAGCAATAAAGGGTCGTTGAACACTGAAGCTTTCTTT.

The chain carries TRBV3-1 (or the pseudogene TRBV3-2) and TRBJ1-2, with 8 bases fitting TRBD1. This CDR3 is 18 amino acids long. Trimming cost V 0 bases and J 4 bases; bases outside gene matches: 13. CDR1 and CDR2 (germline): LGHDT, YNNKEL (reference sequence). The CDR3 protein is CASSQDARGHPSSYGYTF. CDR3 coding DNA: TGTGCCAGCAGCCAAGATGCCAGGGGGCACCCTTCAAGCTATGGCTACACCTTC.

The chain recombines TRBV27 with TRBJ2-7; 11 nucleotides align to TRBD2. The V and J ends lost 3 bases and 9 bases, in that order; junction bases with no gene match: 16. The CDR3 loop spans 17 amino acids. Germline values: CDR1 MNHEY, CDR2 SMNVEV (reference sequence). The CDR3 DNA reads as TGTGCCAGCAGTTTCAGCGATAGCGGGGGGGGATACCGGCGGCAGTACTTC. Its protein is CASSFSDSGGGYRRQYF.

The V and J genes are TRBV10-1 and TRBJ2-2; 8 nucleotides match TRBD1. CDR1 WNHNN and CDR2 SYGVQD come from the germline V gene (reference sequence). Trimming took 6 bases from V and 2 from J; bases not matched to a gene: 5. The CDR3 is 15 amino acids. Here the CDR3 DNA reads TGCGCCAGCAGCGGGGACAGGAGAAACACCGGGGAGCTGTTTTTT. It translates to CASSGDRRNTGELFF.

V usage is TRBV7-9 and J usage is TRBJ1-1, with D maybe TRBD1 (6 bases). This CDR3 has 16 residues. Germline V lookup: CDR1 SEHNR, CDR2 FQNEAQ (reference sequence). Trimming shortened V by 5 bases and J by 2 bases, and 18 bases separated the two germline ends. CDR3 coding DNA: TGTGCCAGCAGCCCCAGAGGGGGAGGGTTCAACACTGAAGCTTTCTTT. Translation gives CASSPRGGGFNTEAFF.

The CDR3 nucleotides are TGTGCCAGCAGCCCATCCCCGGGGGGAAACACCGGGGAGCTGTTTTTT. It is translated as CASSPSPGGNTGELFF. The rearrangement joins TRBV7-3 to TRBJ2-2; 7 bases fit TRBD2. The V gene's germline CDR1 is SGHTA and CDR2 FQGTGA. The CDR3 has 16 amino acids. V shed 5 bases, J shed 2 bases, and the junction held 8 bases outside the gene matches. The variable domain in full, with the rest retrieved from reference TRBV7-3 and TRBJ2-2, is GAGVSQTPSNKVTEKGKYVELRCDPISGHTALYWYRQSLGQGPEFLIYFQGTGAADDSGLPNDRFFAVRPEGSVSTLKIQRTERGDSAVYLCASSPSPGGNTGELFFGEGSRLTVL.

This clone came up once. The genes are TRBV28 and TRBJ1-4; TRBD1 agrees at 8 bases. Germline assignment: CDR1 MDHEN and CDR2 SYDVKM. This CDR3 contains 14 residues. The ends lost 8 bases at V and 10 bases at J; junction bases unmatched: 12. The CDR3 region has the DNA TGTGCCAGCCGGGCCTCGGACAGGGTGGGAAAACTGTTTTTT. Translation gives CASRASDRVGKLFF.

CDR3 in DNA: TGTGCCAGCAAACCTAGCGGGGGGGCCGAGAATGAGCAGTTCTTC. This sequence encodes CASKPSGGAENEQFF. The chain is built from TRBV6-6 and TRBJ2-1, with 12 nucleotides matching TRBD2. CDR3 length: 15 residues. Losses at the gene ends were 7 bases for V and 7 bases for J; bases not matched to a gene: 8. The germline gives CDR1 MNHNY, CDR2 SVGAGI (reference sequence).

The chain recombines TRBV18 with TRBJ1-1; D remains ambiguous. Germline-derived CDR1 and CDR2 are KGHSH and LQKENI. Trimming removed 0 bases from V and 1 base from J, with 9 bases in between. This CDR3 comprises 15 residues. CDR3 nucleotide sequence: TGTGCCAGCTCACCACCGTCGAGGGCGAACACTGAAGCTTTCTTT. Protein product: CASSPPSRANTEAFF. The full variable domain, completed using reference TRBV18 and TRBJ1-1, is NAGVMQNPRHLVRRRGQEARLRCSPMKGHSHVYWYRQLPEEGLKFMVYLQKENIIDESGMPKERFSAEFPKEGPSILRIQQVVRGDSAAYFCASSPPSRANTEAFFGQGTRLTVV.

The V gene is TRBV19, the J gene TRBJ2-2, with 7 bases matching TRBD1. The CDR3 has 14 residues. CDR1 is LNHDA and CDR2 is SQIVND in the germline V gene (reference sequence). V dropped 7 bases and J dropped 6; count of bases not matched to a gene: 8. CDR3 residues: CASNKDRVPGELFF. CDR3 bases: TGTGCCAGTAATAAAGACAGGGTCCCCGGGGAGCTGTTTTTT.

V gene TRBV9 combines with J gene TRBJ2-7; D remains unclear. Looked up from germline, CDR1 is SGDLS and CDR2 is YYNGEE. The CDR3 is made up of 14 amino acids. The germline V and J ends were trimmed by 0 bases and 5 bases, with 12 bases remaining between them. CDR3 in DNA: TGTGCCAGCAGCGTAGTCTCAGCTACTAACGAGCAGTACTTC. Translation gives CASSVVSATNEQYF.

This clone was observed once. The chain is built from TRBV14 and TRBJ1-1, with D perhaps TRBD1 (6 bases). The CDR3 runs to 14 residues. Germline CDR1 and CDR2: SGHDN and FVKESK. The V and J ends lost 4 bases and 0 bases respectively, with 9 bases between them. The chain's CDR3 is CASSRTVMNTEAFF. The CDR3, as DNA: TGTGCCAGCAGCCGGACAGTTATGAACACTGAAGCTTTCTTT.

The V and J genes are TRBV29-1 and TRBJ1-2; D not resolved. Looked up from germline, CDR1 is SQVTM and CDR2 is ANQGSEA. CDR3 length: 13 amino acids. The V end was cut by 1 base, the J end by 5 bases, with 11 bases between. CDR3: CSVEGSPGYGYTF. The DNA for the CDR3 is TGCAGCGTTGAAGGCTCCCCTGGGTATGGCTACACCTTC.

The V gene is TRBV7-2, the J gene TRBJ2-2; the D gene is possibly TRBD2 (5 bases). V gave up 1 base and J gave up 1 base, with 10 bases separating them. Germline assignment: CDR1 SGHTA and CDR2 FQGNSA. The CDR3 length is 16 residues. The CDR3 reads CASSLDAGVNTGELFF. The CDR3 nucleotides read TGTGCCAGCAGCTTAGACGCGGGCGTGAACACCGGGGAGCTGTTTTTT.

The chain carries TRBV5-1 and TRBJ2-2; D gene ambiguous. From germline, CDR1 is SGHRS and CDR2 YFSETQ. The V gene lost 3 bases and the J gene lost 6 bases, with 12 bases spanning the gap. This CDR3 spans 14 amino acids. The CDR3 coding sequence is TGCGCCAGCAGCTCAGGAAACTCGCCCGGGGAGCTGTTTTTT. Protein product: CASSSGNSPGELFF.

The V and J genes are TRBV7-9 and TRBJ2-1; no firm D call. The CDR3 is 14 residues long. The V end was cut by 5 bases, the J end by 0 bases, with 8 bases between. Looked up from germline, CDR1 is SEHNR and CDR2 is FQNEAQ (reference sequence). CDR3 region: CASSRAGSYNEQFF. DNA of the CDR3: TGTGCCAGCAGCAGGGCCGGCTCCTACAATGAGCAGTTCTTC.

This chain uses TRBV7-3 with TRBJ1-2; D possibly corresponds to TRBD1 (5 bases). Germline values: CDR1 SGHTA, CDR2 FQGTGA. With 5 bases removed from V and 6 bases from J, the gap between germline ends came to 13 bases. This CDR3 has 13 amino acids. The CDR3 coding sequence is TGTGCCAGCAGCACAAATCAGGGAGATGGCTACACCTTC. Its translation is CASSTNQGDGYTF.

The chain joins TRBV9 to TRBJ2-7; D gene ambiguous. Germline assignment: CDR1 SGDLS and CDR2 YYNGEE. The CDR3 has 14 residues. The V end lost 1 base, the J end lost 0 bases, and 8 bases lay between the germline ends. CDR3 amino acids: CASSVSWNSYEQYF. Written as DNA, the CDR3 is TGTGCCAGCAGCGTATCTTGGAACTCCTACGAGCAGTACTTC.